This T cell receptor beta chain was identified in a study of blood T cell repertoires in COVID-19. Turning to the study itself: COVID-19 samples from acute and convalescent phases originated in the United States, Italy and Spain. PBMCs, B-cell-depleted T cells, or T cells were the source of the cDNA or gDNA that made up the material.

How the authors handled the data: Reference gene primer amplification gave estimated nucleated cell counts. Sequenced by immunoSEQ multiplex PCR; TCRdb stores in-frame clones only, minus some. D and trimming come from the DNA, and the V and J calls and clone size come from that table. The sample holds about 240,000 clones, around 83% seen once. This CDR3 has 13 residues. CDR1 KGHSH and CDR2 LQKENI come from the germline V gene. The trim removed 5 bases at V and 1 base at J, leaving 1 base unmatched. This receptor was taken from an elderly woman with acute or convalescent COVID-19. The chain is built from TRBV18 and TRBJ1-2; TRBD1 agrees at 7 bases. Specimen: peripheral blood. CDR3 residues: CASSGTVNYGYTF. The CDR3 DNA reads TGTGCCAGCTCAGGGACAGTTAACTATGGCTACACCTTC.